This record covers a single T cell receptor beta chain. Its antigen is undetermined. The data were produced by immunoSEQ multiplex PCR, yet TCRdb's version contains in-frame clones alone and is incomplete. The sample has 130,000 to 150,000 clones; around 88% are singletons. This sample is part of a study of T cell responses to AZD1222 COVID-19 vaccine. Regarding the study as a whole: The donors showed a predominance of white British ancestry and of females, with possible underestimation of clonal diversity. Across the whole spike, CD4 TCRs peaked at regions 160-218 and 743-854.

The sequenced sample was peripheral blood, obtained on day 0 of AZD1222 vaccination. The source of this sequence is an adult in good health.

DNA of the CDR3: TGTGCCAGCAGCCCCAGCTCCTACAATGAGCAGTTCTTC. Amino acid sequence: CASSPSSYNEQFF. The rearrangement links TRBV9 to TRBJ2-1; D gene uncertain. The CDR3 has 13 residues. V dropped 4 bases and J dropped 0 bases, with 5 bases sitting between them. Germline V CDR1 and CDR2: SGDLS, YYNGEE.